This TCR beta chain originates from a study of blood T cells in healthy people across ages. V lost 4 bases to trimming and J lost 8 bases, with 24 bases between them. The CDR3 is made up of 17 amino acids. Through a sample-barcoded 5' primer and a J-beta primer mix, a second PCR was run for roughly 6 to 12 cycles. Each CDR3 protein gets one entry after TCRdb re-called the 5' RACE reads with MiXCR. Altogether 710,000 or so distinct CDR3 sequences are present, 22% being singletons, with the ten largest covering roughly 22%. This clonotype was detected only a few times. The V gene is TRBV12-3 or TRBV12-4, the J gene TRBJ2-1, with D perhaps TRBD1 (5 bases). Sequencing was done on a sample of blood. This receptor was taken from a man between 65 and 85 years old in good health. CDR3 sequence (DNA): TGTGCCAGCAGTTGGAATCCAGGGTTCTCCGAATCGGATGAGCAGTTCTTC. Residues: CASSWNPGFSESDEQFF.